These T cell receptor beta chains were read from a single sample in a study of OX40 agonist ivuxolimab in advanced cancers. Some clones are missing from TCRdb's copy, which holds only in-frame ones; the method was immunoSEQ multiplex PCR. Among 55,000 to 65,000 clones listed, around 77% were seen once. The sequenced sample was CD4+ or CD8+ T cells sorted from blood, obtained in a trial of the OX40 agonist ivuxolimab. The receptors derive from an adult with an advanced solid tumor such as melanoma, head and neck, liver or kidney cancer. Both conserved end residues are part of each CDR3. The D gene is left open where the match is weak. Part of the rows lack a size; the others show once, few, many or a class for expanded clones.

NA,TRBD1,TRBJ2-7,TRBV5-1,CASSLGTGLDEQYF,TGCGCCAGCAGCTTGGGGACAGGGCTAGACGAGCAGTACTTC
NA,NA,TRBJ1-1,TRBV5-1,CASSFSAYMNTEAFF,TGCGCCAGCAGCTTTTCAGCATATATGAACACTGAAGCTTTCTTT
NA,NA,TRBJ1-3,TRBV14,CASSQDPGFLSGNTIYF,TGTGCCAGCAGCCAAGATCCCGGGTTCCTCTCTGGAAACACCATATATTTT
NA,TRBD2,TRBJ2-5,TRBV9,CASSVDSTSGETQYF,TGTGCCAGCAGCGTAGACTCGACTAGCGGGGAGACCCAGTACTTC
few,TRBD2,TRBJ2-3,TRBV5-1,CASSLVGTSGSLGTDTQYF,TGCGCCAGCAGCTTGGTCGGGACTAGCGGGAGTTTAGGCACAGATACGCAGTATTTT
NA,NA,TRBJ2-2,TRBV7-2,CASSFRGGRGTTGELFF,TGTGCCAGCAGCTTTAGGGGGGGCAGGGGGACCACCGGGGAGCTGTTTTTT
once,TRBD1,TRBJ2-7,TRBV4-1,CASSHTGANAYEQYF,TGCGCCAGCAGCCATACAGGGGCTAACGCCTACGAGCAGTACTTC
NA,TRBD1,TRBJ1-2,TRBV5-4,CASSLASGGSNYGYTF,TGTGCCAGCAGCTTGGCATCAGGGGGTTCTAACTATGGCTACACCTTC
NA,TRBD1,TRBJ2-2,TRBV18,CASSPSGTGATGELFF,TGTGCCAGCTCACCATCCGGGACAGGGGCCACCGGGGAGCTGTTTTTT
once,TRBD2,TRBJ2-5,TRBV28,CASTAPRSSGSQTQYF,TGTGCCAGCACCGCCCCCCGGAGTAGCGGGAGCCAGACCCAGTACTTC
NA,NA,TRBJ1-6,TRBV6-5,CASSRPGHNNSPLHF,TGTGCCAGCAGTCGTCCGGGACACAATAATTCACCCCTCCACTTT
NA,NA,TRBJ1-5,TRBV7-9,CASSPGRSNQPQHF,TGTGCCAGCAGCCCTGGACGGAGCAATCAGCCCCAGCATTTT
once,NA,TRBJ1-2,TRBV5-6,CASSRRRIYGYTF,TGTGCCAGCAGCAGGCGAAGAATCTATGGCTACACCTTC
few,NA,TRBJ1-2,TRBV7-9,CASSLGQQGFHGYTF,TGTGCCAGCAGCTTAGGGCAACAGGGATTTCATGGCTACACCTTC